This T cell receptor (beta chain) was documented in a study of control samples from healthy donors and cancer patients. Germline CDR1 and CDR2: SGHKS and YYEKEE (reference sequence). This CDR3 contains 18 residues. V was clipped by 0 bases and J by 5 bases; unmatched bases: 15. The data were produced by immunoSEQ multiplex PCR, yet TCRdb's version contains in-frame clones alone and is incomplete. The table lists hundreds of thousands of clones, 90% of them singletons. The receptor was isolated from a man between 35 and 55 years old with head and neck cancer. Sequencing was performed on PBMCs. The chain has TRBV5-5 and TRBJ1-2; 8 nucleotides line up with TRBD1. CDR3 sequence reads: CASSLARTGLGLSYGYTF. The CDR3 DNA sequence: TGTGCCAGCAGCTTGGCAAGGACAGGGTTAGGATTATCTTATGGCTACACCTTC.